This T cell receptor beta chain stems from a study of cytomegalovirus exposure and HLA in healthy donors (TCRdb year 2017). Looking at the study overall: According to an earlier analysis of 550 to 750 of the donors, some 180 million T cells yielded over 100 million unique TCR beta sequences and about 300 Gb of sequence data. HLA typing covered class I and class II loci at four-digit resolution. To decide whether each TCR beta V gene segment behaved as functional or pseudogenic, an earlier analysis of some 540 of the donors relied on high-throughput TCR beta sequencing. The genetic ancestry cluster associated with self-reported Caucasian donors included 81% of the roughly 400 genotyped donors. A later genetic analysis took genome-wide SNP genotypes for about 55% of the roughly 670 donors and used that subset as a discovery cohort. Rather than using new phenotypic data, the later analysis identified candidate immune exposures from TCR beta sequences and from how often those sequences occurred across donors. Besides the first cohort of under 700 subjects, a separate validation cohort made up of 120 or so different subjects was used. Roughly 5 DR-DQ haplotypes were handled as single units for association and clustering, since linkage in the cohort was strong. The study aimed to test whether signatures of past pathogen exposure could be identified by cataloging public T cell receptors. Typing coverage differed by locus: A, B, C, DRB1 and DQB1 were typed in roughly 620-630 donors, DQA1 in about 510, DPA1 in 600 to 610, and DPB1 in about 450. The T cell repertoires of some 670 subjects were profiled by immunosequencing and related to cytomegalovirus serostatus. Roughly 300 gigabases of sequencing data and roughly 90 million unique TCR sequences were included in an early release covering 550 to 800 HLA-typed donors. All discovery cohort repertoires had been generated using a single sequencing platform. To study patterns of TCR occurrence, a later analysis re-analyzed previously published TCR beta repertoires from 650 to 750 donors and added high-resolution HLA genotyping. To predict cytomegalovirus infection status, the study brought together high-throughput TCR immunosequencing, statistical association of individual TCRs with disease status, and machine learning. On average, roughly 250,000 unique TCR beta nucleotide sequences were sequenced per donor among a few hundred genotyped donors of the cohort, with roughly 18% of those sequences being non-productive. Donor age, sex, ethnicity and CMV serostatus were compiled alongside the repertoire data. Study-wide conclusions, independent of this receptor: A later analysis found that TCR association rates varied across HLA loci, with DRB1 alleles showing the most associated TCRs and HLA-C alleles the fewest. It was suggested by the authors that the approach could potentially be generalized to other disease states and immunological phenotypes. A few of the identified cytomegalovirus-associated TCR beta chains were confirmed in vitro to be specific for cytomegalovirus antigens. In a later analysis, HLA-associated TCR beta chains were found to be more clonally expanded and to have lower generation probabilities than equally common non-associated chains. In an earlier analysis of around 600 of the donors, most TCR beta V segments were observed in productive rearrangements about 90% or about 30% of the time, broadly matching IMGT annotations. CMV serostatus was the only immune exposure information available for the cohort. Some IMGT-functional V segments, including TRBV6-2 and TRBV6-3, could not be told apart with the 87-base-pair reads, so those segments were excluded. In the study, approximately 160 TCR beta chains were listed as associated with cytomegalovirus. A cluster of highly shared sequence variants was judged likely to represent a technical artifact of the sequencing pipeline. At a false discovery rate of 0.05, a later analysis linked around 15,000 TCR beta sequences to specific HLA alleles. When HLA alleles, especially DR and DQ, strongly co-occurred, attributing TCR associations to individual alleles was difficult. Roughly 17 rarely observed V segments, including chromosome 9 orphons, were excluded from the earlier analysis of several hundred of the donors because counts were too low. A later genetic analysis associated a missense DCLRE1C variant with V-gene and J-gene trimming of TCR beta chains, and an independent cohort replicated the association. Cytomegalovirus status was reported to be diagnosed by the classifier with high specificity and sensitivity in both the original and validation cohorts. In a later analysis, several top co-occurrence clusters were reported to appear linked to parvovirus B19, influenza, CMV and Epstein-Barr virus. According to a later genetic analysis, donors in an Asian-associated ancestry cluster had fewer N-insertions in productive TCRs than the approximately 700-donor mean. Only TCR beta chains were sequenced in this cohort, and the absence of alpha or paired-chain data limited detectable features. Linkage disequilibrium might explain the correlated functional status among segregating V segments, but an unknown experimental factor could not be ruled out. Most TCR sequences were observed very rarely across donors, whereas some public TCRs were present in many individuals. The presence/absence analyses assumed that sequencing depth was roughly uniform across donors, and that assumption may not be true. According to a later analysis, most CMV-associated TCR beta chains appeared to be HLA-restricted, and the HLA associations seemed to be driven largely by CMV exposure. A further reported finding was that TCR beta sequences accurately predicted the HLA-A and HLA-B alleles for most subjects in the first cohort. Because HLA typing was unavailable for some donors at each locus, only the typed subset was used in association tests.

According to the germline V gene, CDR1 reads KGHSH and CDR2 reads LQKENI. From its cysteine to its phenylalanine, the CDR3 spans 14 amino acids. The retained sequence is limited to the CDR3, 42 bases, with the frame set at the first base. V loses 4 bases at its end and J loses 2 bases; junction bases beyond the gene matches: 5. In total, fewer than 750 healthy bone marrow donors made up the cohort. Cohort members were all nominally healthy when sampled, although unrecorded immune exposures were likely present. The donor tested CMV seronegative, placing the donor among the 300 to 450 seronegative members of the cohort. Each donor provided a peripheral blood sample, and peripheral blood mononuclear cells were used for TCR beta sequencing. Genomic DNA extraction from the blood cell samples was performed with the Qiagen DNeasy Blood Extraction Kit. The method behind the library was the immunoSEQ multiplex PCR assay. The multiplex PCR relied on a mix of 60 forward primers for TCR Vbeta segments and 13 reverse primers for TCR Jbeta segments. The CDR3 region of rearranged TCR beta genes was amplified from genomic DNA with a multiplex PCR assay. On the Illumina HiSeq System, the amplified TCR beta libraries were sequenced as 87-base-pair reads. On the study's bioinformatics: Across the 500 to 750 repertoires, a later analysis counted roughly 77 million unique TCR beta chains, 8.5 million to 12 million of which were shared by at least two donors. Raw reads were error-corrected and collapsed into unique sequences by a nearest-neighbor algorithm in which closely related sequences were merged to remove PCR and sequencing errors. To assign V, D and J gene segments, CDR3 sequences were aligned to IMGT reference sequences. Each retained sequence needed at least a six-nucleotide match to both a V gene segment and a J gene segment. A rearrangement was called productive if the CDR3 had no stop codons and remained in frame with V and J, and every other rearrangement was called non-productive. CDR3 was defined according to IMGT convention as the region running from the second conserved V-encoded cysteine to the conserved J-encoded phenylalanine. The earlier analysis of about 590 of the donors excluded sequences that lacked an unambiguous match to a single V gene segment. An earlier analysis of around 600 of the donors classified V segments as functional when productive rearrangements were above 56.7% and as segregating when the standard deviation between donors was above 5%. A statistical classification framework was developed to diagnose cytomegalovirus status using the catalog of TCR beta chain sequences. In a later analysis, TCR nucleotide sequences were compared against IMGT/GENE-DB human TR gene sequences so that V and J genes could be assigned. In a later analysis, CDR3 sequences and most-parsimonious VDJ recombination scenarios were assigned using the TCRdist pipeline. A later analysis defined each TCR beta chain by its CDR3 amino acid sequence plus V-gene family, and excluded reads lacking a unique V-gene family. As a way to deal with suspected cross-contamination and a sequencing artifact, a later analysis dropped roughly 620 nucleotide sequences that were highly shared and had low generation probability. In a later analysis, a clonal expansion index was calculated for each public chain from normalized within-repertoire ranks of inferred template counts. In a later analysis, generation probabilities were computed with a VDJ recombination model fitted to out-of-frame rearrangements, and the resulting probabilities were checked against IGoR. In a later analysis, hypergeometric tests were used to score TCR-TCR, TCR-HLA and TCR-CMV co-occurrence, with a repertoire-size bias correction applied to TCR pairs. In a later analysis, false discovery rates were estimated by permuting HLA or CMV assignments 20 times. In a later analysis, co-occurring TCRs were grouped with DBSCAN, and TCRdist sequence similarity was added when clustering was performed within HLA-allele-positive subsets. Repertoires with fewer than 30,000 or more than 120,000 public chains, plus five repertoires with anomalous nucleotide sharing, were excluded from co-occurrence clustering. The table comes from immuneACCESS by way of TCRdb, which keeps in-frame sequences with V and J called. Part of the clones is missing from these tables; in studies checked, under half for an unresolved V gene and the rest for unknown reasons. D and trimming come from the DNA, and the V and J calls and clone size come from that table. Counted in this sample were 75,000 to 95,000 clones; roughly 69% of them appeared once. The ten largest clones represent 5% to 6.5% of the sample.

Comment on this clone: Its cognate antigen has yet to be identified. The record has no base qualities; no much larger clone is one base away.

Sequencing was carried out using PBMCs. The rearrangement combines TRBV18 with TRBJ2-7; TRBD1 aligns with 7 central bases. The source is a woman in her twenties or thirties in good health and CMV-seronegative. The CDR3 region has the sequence CASSQGQGAYEQYF. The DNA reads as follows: TGTGCCAGCTCACAGGGGCAGGGGGCCTACGAGCAGTACTTC.